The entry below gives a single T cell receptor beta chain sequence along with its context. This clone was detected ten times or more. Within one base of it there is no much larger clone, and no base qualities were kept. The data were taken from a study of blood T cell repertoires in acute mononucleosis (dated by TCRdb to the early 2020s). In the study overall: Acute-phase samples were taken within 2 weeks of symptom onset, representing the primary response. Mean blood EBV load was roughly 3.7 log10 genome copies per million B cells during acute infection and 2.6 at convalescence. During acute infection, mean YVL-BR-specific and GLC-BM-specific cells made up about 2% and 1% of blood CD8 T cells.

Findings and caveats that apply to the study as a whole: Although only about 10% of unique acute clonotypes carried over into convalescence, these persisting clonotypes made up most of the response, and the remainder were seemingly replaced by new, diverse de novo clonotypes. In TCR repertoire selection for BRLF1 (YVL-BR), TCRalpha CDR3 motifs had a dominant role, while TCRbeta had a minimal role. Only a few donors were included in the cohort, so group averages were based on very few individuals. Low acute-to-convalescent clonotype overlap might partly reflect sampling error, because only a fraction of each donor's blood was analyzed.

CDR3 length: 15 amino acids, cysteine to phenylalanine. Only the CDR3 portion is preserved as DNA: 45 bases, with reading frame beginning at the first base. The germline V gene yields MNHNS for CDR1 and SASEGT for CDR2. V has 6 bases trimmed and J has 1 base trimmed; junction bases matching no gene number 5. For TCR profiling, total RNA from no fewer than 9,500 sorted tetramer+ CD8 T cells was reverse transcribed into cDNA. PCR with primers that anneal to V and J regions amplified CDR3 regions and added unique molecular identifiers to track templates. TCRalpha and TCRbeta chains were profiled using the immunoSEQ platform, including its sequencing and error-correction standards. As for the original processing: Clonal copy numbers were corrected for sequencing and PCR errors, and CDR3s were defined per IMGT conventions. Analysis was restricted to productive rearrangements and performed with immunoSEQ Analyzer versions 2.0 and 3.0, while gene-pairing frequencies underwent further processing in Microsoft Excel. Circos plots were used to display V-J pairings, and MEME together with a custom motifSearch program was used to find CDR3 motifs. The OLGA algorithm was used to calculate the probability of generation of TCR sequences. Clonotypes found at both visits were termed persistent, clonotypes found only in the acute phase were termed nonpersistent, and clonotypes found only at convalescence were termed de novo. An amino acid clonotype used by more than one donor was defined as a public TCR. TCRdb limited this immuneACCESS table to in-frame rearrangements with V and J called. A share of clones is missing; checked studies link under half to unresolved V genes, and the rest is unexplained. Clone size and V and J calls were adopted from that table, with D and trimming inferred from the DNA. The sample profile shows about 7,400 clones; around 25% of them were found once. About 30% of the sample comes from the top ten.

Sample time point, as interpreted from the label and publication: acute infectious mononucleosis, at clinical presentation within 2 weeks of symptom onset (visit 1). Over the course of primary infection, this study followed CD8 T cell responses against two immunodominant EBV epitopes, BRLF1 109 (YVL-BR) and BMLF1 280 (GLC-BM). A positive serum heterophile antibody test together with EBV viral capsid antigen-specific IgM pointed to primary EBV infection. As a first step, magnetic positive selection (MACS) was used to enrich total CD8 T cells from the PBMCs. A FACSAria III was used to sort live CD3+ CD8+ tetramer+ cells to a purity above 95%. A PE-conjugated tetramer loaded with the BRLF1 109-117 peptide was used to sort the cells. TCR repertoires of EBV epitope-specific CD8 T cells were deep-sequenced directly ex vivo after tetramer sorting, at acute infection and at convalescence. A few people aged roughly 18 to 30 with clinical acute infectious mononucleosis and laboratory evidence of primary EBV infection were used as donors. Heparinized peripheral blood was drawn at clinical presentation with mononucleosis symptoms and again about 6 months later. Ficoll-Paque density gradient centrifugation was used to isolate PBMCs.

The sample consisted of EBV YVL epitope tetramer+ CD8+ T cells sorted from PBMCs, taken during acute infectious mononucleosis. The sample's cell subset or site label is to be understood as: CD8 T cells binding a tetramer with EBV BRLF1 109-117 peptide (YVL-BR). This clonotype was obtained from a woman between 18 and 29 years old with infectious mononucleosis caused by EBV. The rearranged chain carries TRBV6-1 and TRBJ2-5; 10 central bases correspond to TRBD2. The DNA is TGTGCCAGCAGCTTACTAGCGGGGAGCCAAGAGACCCAGTACTTC. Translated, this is CASSLLAGSQETQYF.